The text below deals with one TCR beta chain. The data derive from a study of blood T cell repertoires in COVID-19. Sequencing used immunoSEQ multiplex PCR; TCRdb keeps in-frame clones, though not all of them. The sample consists of about 120,000 clones, approximately 81% of them appearing once. Germline CDR1 and CDR2: MNHNY and SVGAGI (reference sequence). The ends were cut back, 9 bases at V and 6 bases at J, with 17 bases in the middle. The CDR3 has 14 residues. What was sequenced was peripheral blood. The origin of this receptor is a woman in her fifties or sixties with acute or convalescent COVID-19. This chain uses TRBV6-6 with TRBJ2-2, with D possibly TRBD2 on 5 matching bases. The CDR3 loop reads CASKGGLNAGELFF. CDR3 bases: TGTGCCAGTAAGGGTGGACTTAACGCCGGGGAGCTGTTTTTT.